The rows below give T cell receptor beta chains drawn from one sample of a study of T-cell reconstitution after alpha-beta-depleted transplantation in children. MiXCR was run by TCRdb on the PCR reads, yielding one entry per CDR3 protein. The sample gives a few hundred thousand distinct CDR3 sequences, more than 20% of which show up once; 30% to 45% is in the top ten. This specimen consisted of PBMCs, obtained before TCRalphabeta/CD19-depleted stem cell transplant. These receptors were collected from a boy under three years old with Wiskott-Aldrich syndrome, due to receive a stem cell transplant. Both conserved end residues are trimmed from each CDR3. Each record gives: V gene, J gene, CDR3 protein.

V gene: TRBV9; J gene: TRBJ2-3; CDR3 protein: ASSVAIGGRKDTQY
V gene: TRBV4-1; J gene: TRBJ1-1; CDR3 protein: ASSQVDANTEAF
V gene: TRBV7-6; J gene: TRBJ2-1; CDR3 protein: ASSSWTGDYIEQF
V gene: TRBV20-1; J gene: TRBJ2-5; CDR3 protein: SARTSGRGETQY
V gene: TRBV15; J gene: TRBJ2-1; CDR3 protein: ATSRGQRNEQF
V gene: TRBV11-2; J gene: TRBJ1-2; CDR3 protein: ASSPPGQGQANYGYT
V gene: TRBV5-1; J gene: TRBJ1-2; CDR3 protein: ASSLGTIGLGYT
V gene: TRBV15; J gene: TRBJ2-4; CDR3 protein: ATSYGQGAKNIQY
V gene: TRBV11-2; J gene: TRBJ2-1; CDR3 protein: ASSLFPAGMISNEQF
V gene: TRBV5-1; J gene: TRBJ2-5; CDR3 protein: ASRPGLATQETQY
V gene: TRBV20-1; J gene: TRBJ2-5; CDR3 protein: SARDAAGTQETQY
V gene: TRBV5-5; J gene: TRBJ2-5; CDR3 protein: ASSTVAETQY
V gene: TRBV28; J gene: TRBJ2-7; CDR3 protein: ASSHRGLSYEQY
V gene: TRBV27; J gene: TRBJ2-3; CDR3 protein: ASSLRGGLAGAGDTQY
V gene: TRBV24-1; J gene: TRBJ2-7; CDR3 protein: ATSDSNDYEQY
V gene: TRBV20-1; J gene: TRBJ2-2; CDR3 protein: SASDVGGRNTGELF
V gene: TRBV27; J gene: TRBJ2-1; CDR3 protein: ASSLAGGPANEQF
V gene: TRBV7-6; J gene: TRBJ2-1; CDR3 protein: ASTYEIGINEQF
V gene: TRBV5-1; J gene: TRBJ2-1; CDR3 protein: ASSLGTGTATYNEQF
V gene: TRBV5-1; J gene: TRBJ2-7; CDR3 protein: ASSLQGKSYEQY
V gene: TRBV12-3/TRBV12-4; J gene: TRBJ2-3; CDR3 protein: ASSPRVQDTQY
V gene: TRBV4-1; J gene: TRBJ1-4; CDR3 protein: ASSQTIRGLREKLF
V gene: TRBV11-2; J gene: TRBJ2-1; CDR3 protein: ASSGTSGWDEQF
V gene: TRBV20-1; J gene: TRBJ2-7; CDR3 protein: SAPSRGLYEQY
V gene: TRBV20-1; J gene: TRBJ2-1; CDR3 protein: SGDGTPIYNEQF
V gene: TRBV28; J gene: TRBJ1-1; CDR3 protein: ASMDDEGWNTEAF